These T cell receptor beta chains were read from a single sample in a study of blood T cell repertoires in COVID-19. The data were produced by immunoSEQ multiplex PCR, yet TCRdb's version contains in-frame clones alone and is incomplete. The data hold just over 95,000 clones, with approximately 90% observed a single time. Sequenced material: peripheral blood. These receptors were collected from a man aged 55 to 70 with acute or convalescent COVID-19. CDR3s include the opening cysteine and the closing phenylalanine or tryptophan. Each record gives: clone size, J gene, D gene, V gene, CDR3 DNA, CDR3 protein. D genes are given only for firm matches. Size is omitted from some rows. Given values are once, few, many or a class for expanded clones.

.,TRBJ1-6,.,TRBV21-1,TGTGCCAGCAGTACAGGGGTTTCTTATAATTCACCCCTCCACTTT,CASSTGVSYNSPLHF
.,TRBJ1-2,.,TRBV19,TGTGCCAGTAGTATAGAGAGCAGGGGCCCTGGCTACACCTTC,CASSIESRGPGYTF
.,TRBJ1-2,.,TRBV10-3,TGTGCCACCCTCCGGGGACACGACCAAGAAGCCTATGGCTACACCTTC,CATLRGHDQEAYGYTF
.,TRBJ1-2,.,TRBV7-9,TGTGCCAGCAGCGACGGGTACTATGGCTACACCTTC,CASSDGYYGYTF
.,TRBJ1-2,.,TRBV3-1/TRBV3-2,TGTGCCAGCAGCCCGCGGGACGGTAACTATGGCTACACCTTC,CASSPRDGNYGYTF
.,TRBJ2-3,.,TRBV7-9,TGTGCCAGCAGCTTAGTCGCAGGGTTTACAGATACGCAGTATTTT,CASSLVAGFTDTQYF
once,TRBJ1-1,.,TRBV6-5,TGTGCCAGCAGTCCGCCGGGGGGCCCGACTGAAGCTTTCTTT,CASSPPGGPTEAFF
.,TRBJ2-3,TRBD2,TRBV24-1,TGTGCCACCAGTGATGCTCGCGGGGGACGCACAGATACGCAGTATTTT,CATSDARGGRTDTQYF
.,TRBJ1-6,.,TRBV5-1,TGCGCCAGCAGCCCGGGGGACTCCTATTCACCCCTCCACTTT,CASSPGDSYSPLHF
.,TRBJ2-3,.,TRBV7-9,TGTGCCAGCAGCCTACCCCAGACAACCGGGAACACAGATACGCAGTATTTT,CASSLPQTTGNTDTQYF
.,TRBJ1-2,.,TRBV5-6,TGTGCCAGCAGCTTGGAACAGATCTATGGCTACACCTTC,CASSLEQIYGYTF
.,TRBJ1-5,.,TRBV2,TGTGCCAGCACCCGCGGTGGGGCCAATCAGCCCCAGCATTTT,CASTRGGANQPQHF
.,TRBJ1-6,TRBD1,TRBV11-3,TGTGCCAGCAGCCGGGACAGGAGGAATTCACCCCTCCACTTT,CASSRDRRNSPLHF
.,TRBJ1-5,.,TRBV7-2,TGTGCCAGCAGCTCGAGAGGAGTCAATCAGCCCCAGCATTTT,CASSSRGVNQPQHF
.,TRBJ1-5,.,TRBV18,TGTGCCAGCTCACCACGGGGGCTTAGCAATCAGCCCCAGCATTTT,CASSPRGLSNQPQHF
.,TRBJ1-1,TRBD1,TRBV7-9,TGTGCCAGCAGCTTACGACAGGGAAGTACTGAAGCTTTCTTT,CASSLRQGSTEAFF
.,TRBJ1-3,.,TRBV3-1/TRBV3-2,TGTGCCAGCAGCCCCGGGAACGGGGGAAACACCATATATTTT,CASSPGNGGNTIYF
.,TRBJ2-1,TRBD2,TRBV11-3,TGTGCCAGCAGCCCAAGGCTAGCGGGGGCCTACAATGAGCAGTTCTTC,CASSPRLAGAYNEQFF
.,TRBJ1-4,.,TRBV11-2,TGTGCCAGCAGCCCCAGGGTGGGGGAAAAACTGTTTTTT,CASSPRVGEKLFF
.,TRBJ1-4,TRBD1,TRBV6-6,TGTGCCAGCAGGAAAGGACAGGGTGGACCTCTGACCTTTTTT,CASRKGQGGPLTFF
.,TRBJ2-1,TRBD2,TRBV18,TGTGCCAGCTCACCCTTTAGCGGGGGGAAAGATGAGCAGTTCTTC,CASSPFSGGKDEQFF
few,TRBJ1-6,TRBD1,TRBV25-1,TGTGCCAGCAGTGACGGTTCAGGGGGCTACTCACCCCTCCACTTT,CASSDGSGGYSPLHF
.,TRBJ2-1,.,TRBV13,TGTGCCAGCAGCCGGACTAACAATGAGCAGTTCTTC,CASSRTNNEQFF
once,TRBJ1-2,.,TRBV28,TGTGCCAGCAGTTTAGGGACTGATGGCTACACCTTC,CASSLGTDGYTF
.,TRBJ2-1,.,TRBV19,TGTGCCAGTAGTATACCCGTAGCCAATGAGCAGTTCTTC,CASSIPVANEQFF
.,TRBJ1-2,TRBD1,TRBV2,TGTGCCAGCAGTGAAATGACAGGGGGTGATGGCTACACCTTC,CASSEMTGGDGYTF